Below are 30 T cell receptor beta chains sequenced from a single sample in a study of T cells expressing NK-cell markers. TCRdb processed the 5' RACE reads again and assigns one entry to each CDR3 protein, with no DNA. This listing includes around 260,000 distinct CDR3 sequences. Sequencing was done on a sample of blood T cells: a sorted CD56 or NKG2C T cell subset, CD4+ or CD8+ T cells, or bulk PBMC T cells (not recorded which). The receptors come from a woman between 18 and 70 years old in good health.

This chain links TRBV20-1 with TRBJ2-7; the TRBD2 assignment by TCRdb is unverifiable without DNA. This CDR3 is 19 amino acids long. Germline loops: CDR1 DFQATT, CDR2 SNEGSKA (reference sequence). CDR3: CSANHETSGRAPFRDEQYF.

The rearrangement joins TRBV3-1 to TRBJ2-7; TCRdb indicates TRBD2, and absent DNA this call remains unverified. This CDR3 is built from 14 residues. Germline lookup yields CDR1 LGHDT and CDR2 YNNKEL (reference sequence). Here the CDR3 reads CASSSSGGNYEQYF.

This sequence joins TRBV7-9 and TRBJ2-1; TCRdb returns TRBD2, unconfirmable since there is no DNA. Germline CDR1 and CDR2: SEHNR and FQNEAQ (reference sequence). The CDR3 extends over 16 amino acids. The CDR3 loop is CASSLLTSGTPNEQFF.

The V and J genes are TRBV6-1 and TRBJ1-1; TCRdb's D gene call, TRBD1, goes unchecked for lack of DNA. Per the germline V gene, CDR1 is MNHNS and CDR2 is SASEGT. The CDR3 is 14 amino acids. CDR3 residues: CASRIQGGGTEAFF.

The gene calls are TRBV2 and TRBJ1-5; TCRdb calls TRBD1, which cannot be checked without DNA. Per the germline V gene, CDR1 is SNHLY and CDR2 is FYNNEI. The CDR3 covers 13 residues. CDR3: CASKGQSNQPQHF.

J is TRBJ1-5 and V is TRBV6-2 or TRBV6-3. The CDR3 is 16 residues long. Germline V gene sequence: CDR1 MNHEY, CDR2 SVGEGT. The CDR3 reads CASSYGRAPFNQPQHF.

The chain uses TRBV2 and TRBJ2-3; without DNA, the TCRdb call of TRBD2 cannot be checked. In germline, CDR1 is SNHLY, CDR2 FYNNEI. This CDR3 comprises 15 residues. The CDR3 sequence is CASSAGRTSTDTQYF.

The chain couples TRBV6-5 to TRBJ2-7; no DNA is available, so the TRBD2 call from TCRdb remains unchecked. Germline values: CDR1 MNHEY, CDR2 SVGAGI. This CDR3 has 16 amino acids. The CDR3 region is CASSYSIARLTYEQYF.

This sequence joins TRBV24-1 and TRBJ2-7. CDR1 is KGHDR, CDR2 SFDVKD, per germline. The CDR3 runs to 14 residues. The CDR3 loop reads CATSDSMNSYEQYF.

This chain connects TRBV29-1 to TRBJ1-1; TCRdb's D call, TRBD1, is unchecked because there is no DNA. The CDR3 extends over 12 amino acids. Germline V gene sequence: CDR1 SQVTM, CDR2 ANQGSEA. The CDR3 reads CSVPTQGTEAFF.

The CDR3: CASSLYGTDRGDTQYF. The chain has TRBV5-1 and TRBJ2-3; the TCRdb call, TRBD1, lacks DNA for checking. This CDR3 is built from 16 residues. CDR1 and CDR2 (germline): SGHRS, YFSETQ.

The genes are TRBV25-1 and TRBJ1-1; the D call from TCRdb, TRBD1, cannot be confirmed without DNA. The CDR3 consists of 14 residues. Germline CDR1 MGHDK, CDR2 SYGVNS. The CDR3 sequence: CASIQTGQGTEAFF.

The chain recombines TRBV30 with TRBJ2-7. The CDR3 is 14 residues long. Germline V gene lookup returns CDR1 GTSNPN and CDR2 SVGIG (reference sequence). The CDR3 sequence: CAWSVRPNAYEQYF. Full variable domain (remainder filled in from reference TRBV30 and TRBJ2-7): SQTIHQWPATLVQPVGSPLSLECTVEGTSNPNLYWYRQAAGRGLQLLFYSVGIGQISSEVPQNLSASRPQDRQFILSSKKLLLSDSGFYLCAWSVRPNAYEQYFGPGTRLTVT.

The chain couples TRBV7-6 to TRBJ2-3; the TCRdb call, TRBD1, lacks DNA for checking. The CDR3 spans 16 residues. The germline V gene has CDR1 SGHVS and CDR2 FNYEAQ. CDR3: CASSYQGATKADTQYF.

The CDR3: CASRPPGTGGETQYF. The J gene is TRBJ2-5, the V gene TRBV7-8; lacking DNA, the TRBD1 call made by TCRdb goes unchecked. This CDR3 is 15 amino acids long. Germline values: CDR1 SGHVS, CDR2 FQNEAQ.

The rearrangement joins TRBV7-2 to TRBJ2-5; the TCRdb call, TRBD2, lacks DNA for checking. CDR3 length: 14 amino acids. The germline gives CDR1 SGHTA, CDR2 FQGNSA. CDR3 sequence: CASSSLAGAGTQYF.

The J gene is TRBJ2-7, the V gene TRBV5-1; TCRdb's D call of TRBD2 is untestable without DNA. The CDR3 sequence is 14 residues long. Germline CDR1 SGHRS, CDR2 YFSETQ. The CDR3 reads CASSLNSGRYEQYF.

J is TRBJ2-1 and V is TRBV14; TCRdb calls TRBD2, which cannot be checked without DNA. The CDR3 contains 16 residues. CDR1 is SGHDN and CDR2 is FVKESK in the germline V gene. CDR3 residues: CASSQELAGGPYEQFF.

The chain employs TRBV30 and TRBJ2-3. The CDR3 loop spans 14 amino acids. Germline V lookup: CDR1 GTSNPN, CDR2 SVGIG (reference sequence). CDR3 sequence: CAWSGDFYTDTQYF.

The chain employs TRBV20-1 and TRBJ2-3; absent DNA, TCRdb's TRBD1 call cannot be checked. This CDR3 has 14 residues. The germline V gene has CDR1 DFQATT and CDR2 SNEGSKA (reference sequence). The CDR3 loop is CSAREQGGTDTQYF.

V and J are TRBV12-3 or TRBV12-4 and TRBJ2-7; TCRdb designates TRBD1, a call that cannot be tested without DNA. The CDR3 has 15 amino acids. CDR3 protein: CASSLRDTQNYEQYF.

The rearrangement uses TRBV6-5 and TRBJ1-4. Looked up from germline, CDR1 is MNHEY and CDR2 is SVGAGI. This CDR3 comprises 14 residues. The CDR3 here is CASSSGRSNEKLFF.

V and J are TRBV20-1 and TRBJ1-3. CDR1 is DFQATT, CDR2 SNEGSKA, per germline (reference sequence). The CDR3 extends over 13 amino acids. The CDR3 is CSAREGSGNTIYF.

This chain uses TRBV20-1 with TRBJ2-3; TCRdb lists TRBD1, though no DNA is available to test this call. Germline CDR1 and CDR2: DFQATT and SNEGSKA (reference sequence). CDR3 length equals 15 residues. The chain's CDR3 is CSAPGHTWGTDTQYF.

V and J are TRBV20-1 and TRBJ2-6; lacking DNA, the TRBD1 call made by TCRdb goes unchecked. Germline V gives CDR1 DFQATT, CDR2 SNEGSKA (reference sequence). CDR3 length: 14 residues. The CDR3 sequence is CSAREGAGANVLTF.

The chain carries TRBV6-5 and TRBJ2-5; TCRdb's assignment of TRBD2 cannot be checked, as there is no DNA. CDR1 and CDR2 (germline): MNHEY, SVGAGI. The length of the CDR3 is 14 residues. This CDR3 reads CASSYSRMREGQYF.

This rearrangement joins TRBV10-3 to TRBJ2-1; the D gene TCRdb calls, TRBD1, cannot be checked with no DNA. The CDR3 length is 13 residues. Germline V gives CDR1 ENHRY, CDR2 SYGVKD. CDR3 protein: CAISVGTEDEQFF.

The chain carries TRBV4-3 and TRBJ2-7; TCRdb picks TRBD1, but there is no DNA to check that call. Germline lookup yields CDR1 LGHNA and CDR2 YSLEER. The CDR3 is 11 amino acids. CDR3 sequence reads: CASSLGDEQYF.

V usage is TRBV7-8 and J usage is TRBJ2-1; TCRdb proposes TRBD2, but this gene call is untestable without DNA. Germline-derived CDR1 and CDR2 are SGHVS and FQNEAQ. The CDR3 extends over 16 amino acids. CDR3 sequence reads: CASSTQAGSSYNEQFF.

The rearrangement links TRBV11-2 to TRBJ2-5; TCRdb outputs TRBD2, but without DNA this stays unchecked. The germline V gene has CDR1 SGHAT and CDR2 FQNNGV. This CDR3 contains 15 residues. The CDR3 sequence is CASSLDRATPGTQYF.